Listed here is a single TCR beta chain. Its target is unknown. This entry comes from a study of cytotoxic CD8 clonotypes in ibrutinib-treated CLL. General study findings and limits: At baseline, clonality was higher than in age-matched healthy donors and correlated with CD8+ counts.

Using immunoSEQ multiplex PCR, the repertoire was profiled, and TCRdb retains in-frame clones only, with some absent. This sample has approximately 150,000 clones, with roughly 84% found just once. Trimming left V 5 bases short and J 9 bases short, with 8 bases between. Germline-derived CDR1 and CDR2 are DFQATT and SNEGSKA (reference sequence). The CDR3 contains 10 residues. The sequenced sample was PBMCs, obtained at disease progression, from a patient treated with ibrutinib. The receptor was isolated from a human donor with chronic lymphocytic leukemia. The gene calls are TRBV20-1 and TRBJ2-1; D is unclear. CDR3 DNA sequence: TGCAGTGCTGGGCCCCTTGAGCAGTTCTTC. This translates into CSAGPLEQFF.